The 8 T cell receptor beta chains reported below all come from one sample, sequenced in a study of blood T cell repertoires in COVID-19. Only in-frame clones appear in the TCRdb table, and some are missing; sequencing was by immunoSEQ multiplex PCR. The sample contains approximately 200,000 clones, roughly 84% of which appear only once. Sequenced: PBMCs or T cells enriched from blood (not recorded which). The receptor source for this set is a man in his thirties or forties in a cohort exposed to, infected with or recovered from COVID-19 (not recorded which).

This clone has only a few counts. The chain employs TRBV4-2 and TRBJ1-1; D gene unclear. Germline V CDR1 and CDR2: LGHNA, YNFKEQ. The CDR3 is 14 residues long. Trimming stripped 0 bases from V and 3 bases from J, with 8 bases between. CDR3 nucleotide sequence: TGTGCCAGCAGCCAAGAGAACAGCTACACTGAAGCTTTCTTT. Translated: CASSQENSYTEAFF.

The chain recombines TRBV18 with TRBJ2-7; weak D call: TRBD2 (6 bases). CDR3 length: 15 residues. The germline V gene has CDR1 KGHSH and CDR2 LQKENI. V lost 1 base and J 3 bases, leaving 13 bases between the germline ends. The CDR3 loop reads CASSPRGAGYYEQYF. CDR3 in DNA: TGTGCCAGCTCACCACGAGGGGCGGGGTACTACGAGCAGTACTTC.

The chain combines TRBV10-2 with TRBJ1-5; no clear D. The ends were cut back, 3 bases at V and 7 bases at J, with 7 bases in the middle. Germline V gives CDR1 WSHSY, CDR2 SAAADI. CDR3 size: 12 residues. CDR3 in amino acids: CASSDFQQPQHF. The DNA of the CDR3 is TGCGCCAGCAGTGATTTTCAGCAGCCCCAGCATTTT.

V and J are TRBV6-5 and TRBJ1-1; the D is unclear. The CDR3 runs 13 residues. V lost 8 bases to trimming and J lost 11 bases, with 21 bases between them. CDR1 is MNHEY and CDR2 is SVGAGI in the germline V gene. CDR3: CASLGLLPERAFF. The CDR3 coding sequence is TGTGCCAGCCTCGGGCTTCTTCCCGAGCGGGCTTTCTTT.

V gene TRBV18 combines with J gene TRBJ1-4; 8 bases are a match to TRBD1. The ends lost 2 bases at V and 8 bases at J; junction bases unmatched: 4. Germline V gene data show CDR1 as KGHSH and CDR2 as LQKENI. This CDR3 contains 14 residues. CDR3 in DNA: TGTGCCAGCTCACCAGGGACAGGCTCCGAAAAACTGTTTTTT. This gives the protein CASSPGTGSEKLFF.

The chain employs TRBV4-3 and TRBJ2-2; D is undetermined. From germline, CDR1 is LGHNA and CDR2 YSLEER. The CDR3 consists of 14 residues. Trimming took off 5 bases at V and 6 bases at J, with 13 bases between the two ends. Here the CDR3 reads CASSLEPGAGELFF. The CDR3 DNA sequence: TGCGCCAGCAGCTTAGAGCCGGGTGCCGGGGAGCTGTTTTTT.

The genes are TRBV7-3 and TRBJ2-7; no clear D. V was cut by 2 bases and J by 0 bases, with 11 bases left in between. CDR3 length: 15 amino acids. CDR1 and CDR2 (germline): SGHTA, FQGTGA. The CDR3 loop is CASSLSPSSSYEQYF. The CDR3 DNA reads TGTGCCAGCAGCTTATCCCCCTCTAGCTCCTACGAGCAGTACTTC.

V gene TRBV5-4 combines with J gene TRBJ2-1; 10 bases map to TRBD2. J was trimmed by 1 base and V by 0 bases; bases with no gene match: 4. The CDR3 consists of 17 residues. CDR1 is SGHNT, CDR2 YYREEE, per germline (reference sequence). The CDR3 DNA sequence: TGTGCCAGCAGCTTGGATGGGGGACTAGCGTCCTACAATGAGCAGTTCTTC. It yields the protein CASSLDGGLASYNEQFF.